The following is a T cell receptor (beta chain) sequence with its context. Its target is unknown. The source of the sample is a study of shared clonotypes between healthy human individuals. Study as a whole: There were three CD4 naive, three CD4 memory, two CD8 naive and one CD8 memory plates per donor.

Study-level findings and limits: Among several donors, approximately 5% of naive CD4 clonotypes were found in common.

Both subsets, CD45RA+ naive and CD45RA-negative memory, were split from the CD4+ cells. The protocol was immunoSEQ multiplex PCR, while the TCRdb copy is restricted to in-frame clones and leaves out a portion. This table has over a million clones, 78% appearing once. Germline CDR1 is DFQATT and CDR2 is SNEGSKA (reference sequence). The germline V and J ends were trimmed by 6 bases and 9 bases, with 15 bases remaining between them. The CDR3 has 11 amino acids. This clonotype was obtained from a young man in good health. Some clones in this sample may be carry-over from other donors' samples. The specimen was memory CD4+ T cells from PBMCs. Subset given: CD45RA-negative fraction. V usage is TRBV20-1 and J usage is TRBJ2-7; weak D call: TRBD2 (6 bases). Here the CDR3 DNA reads TGCAGTGCCCCGCGGGAAGGATCGCAGTACTTC. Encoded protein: CSAPREGSQYF.